The next 10 T cell receptor beta chains were all read from a single sample in a study of shared clonotypes between healthy human individuals. The method was immunoSEQ multiplex PCR; TCRdb's version includes in-frame clones alone and lacks a portion of them. The sample gives about 1.5 million clones, roughly 95% of which show up once; roughly 1.2% is in the top ten. Sequences were obtained from naive CD4+ T cells sorted from blood. Subset given: CD45RA+ positively selected. Receptor source: a man in his thirties or forties in good health.

This chain connects TRBV19 to TRBJ2-7, with 10 bases that match TRBD1. V trimming: 5 bases; J trimming: 6 bases; junction bases outside the gene matches: 13. CDR3 length: 16 amino acids. Germline loops: CDR1 LNHDA, CDR2 SQIVND (reference sequence). Here the CDR3 DNA reads TGTGCCAGTAGTTCAACCACGGGACAGGGGACATTCGAGCAGTACTTC. Protein: CASSSTTGQGTFEQYF.

The V and J genes are TRBV5-1 and TRBJ2-2, with D unresolved. V shed 7 bases and J shed 0 bases, with 13 bases lying between them. Germline CDR1 reads SGHRS; CDR2 reads YFSETQ. The CDR3 runs to 15 residues. CDR3 sequence reads: CASFPGRTNTGELFF. For the CDR3, the DNA is TGCGCCAGCTTCCCTGGACGGACGAACACCGGGGAGCTGTTTTTT. The entire variable domain, with the rest obtained from reference TRBV5-1 and TRBJ2-2, is as follows: KAGVTQTPRYLIKTRGQQVTLSCSPISGHRSVSWYQQTPGQGLQFLFEYFSETQRNKGNFPGRFSGRQFSNSRSEMNVSTLELGDSALYLCASFPGRTNTGELFFGEGSRLTVL.

The chain joins TRBV5-1 to TRBJ2-1, with D tentatively TRBD1 (5 bases). The CDR3 consists of 16 residues. The V gene's germline CDR1 is SGHRS and CDR2 YFSETQ. V dropped 8 bases and J dropped 0 bases, with 18 bases sitting between them. This CDR3 is CASATLQGVSYNEQFF. CDR3 nucleotide sequence: TGCGCCAGTGCTACCCTCCAAGGGGTCTCCTACAATGAGCAGTTCTTC.

This rearrangement joins TRBV28 to TRBJ2-2, with 10 nucleotides matching TRBD2. The CDR3 has 20 amino acids. In germline, CDR1 is MDHEN, CDR2 SYDVKM. The trim removed 2 bases at V and 5 bases at J, leaving 17 bases unmatched. Here the CDR3 reads CASSLRSVRLAGVKTGELFF. The CDR3 coding sequence is TGTGCCAGCAGTTTAAGGTCCGTAAGGCTAGCGGGAGTCAAAACCGGGGAGCTGTTTTTT.

The chain combines TRBV20-1 with TRBJ1-1; D gene ambiguous. Germline lookup yields CDR1 DFQATT and CDR2 SNEGSKA (reference sequence). V lost 6 bases and J 12 bases, leaving 14 bases between the germline ends. The CDR3 sequence is 10 residues long. CDR3 protein: CSAPRRGTFF. The CDR3 DNA reads TGCAGTGCCCCCCGGCGGGGTACTTTCTTT.

In its sample, this clone was seen a few times. The identical CDR3 is also encoded by other nucleotide sequences in the sample. This sequence joins TRBV18 and TRBJ2-7; 11 positions agree with TRBD2. The CDR3 loop spans 14 amino acids. The V and J ends lost 1 base and 4 bases, in that order; junction bases with no gene match: 0. Germline-derived CDR1 and CDR2 are KGHSH and LQKENI. CDR3 nucleotide sequence: TGTGCCAGCTCACCACTAGCGGGAGGGTACGAGCAGTACTTC. Its translation: CASSPLAGGYEQYF.

The chain uses TRBV11-3 and TRBJ2-1; D call uncertain. With 4 bases removed from V and 0 bases from J, the gap between germline ends came to 10 bases. CDR3 length equals 15 residues. CDR1 is SGHNT and CDR2 is YENEEA in the germline V gene. Here the CDR3 reads CASSSLGRSYNEQFF. In DNA, the CDR3 is TGTGCCAGCAGCTCCCTTGGTCGCTCCTACAATGAGCAGTTCTTC.

The CDR3 spells CASTDRLMNTGELFF. CDR3 bases: TGTGCCAGTACGGACAGGTTAATGAACACCGGGGAGCTGTTTTTT. V usage is TRBV19 and J usage is TRBJ2-2, with 7 bases lining up with TRBD1. The CDR3 has 15 amino acids. Germline V gene lookup returns CDR1 LNHDA and CDR2 SQIVND (reference sequence). After removal of 7 bases from V and 1 base from J, the junction contained 6 bases not matched to a gene.

The J gene is TRBJ1-1, the V gene TRBV14, with D hard to call. This CDR3 comprises 13 residues. Per germline, CDR1 SGHDN and CDR2 FVKESK. Between the trimmed V and J ends, which lost 4 bases and 1 base, there was a span of 7 bases. The CDR3 protein is CASSLTGNTEAFF. DNA of the CDR3: TGTGCCAGCAGCCTCACCGGGAACACTGAAGCTTTCTTT.

Concerning this clone itself: Other DNA sequences in this specimen translate into the identical CDR3. The gene calls are TRBV28 and TRBJ1-1; D call uncertain. V gave up 3 bases and J gave up 1 base, with 3 bases separating them. The CDR3 is 12 residues long. Germline CDR1 reads MDHEN; CDR2 reads SYDVKM. CDR3: CASSFSNTEAFF. In DNA form, the CDR3 reads TGTGCCAGCAGTTTCTCGAACACTGAAGCTTTCTTT.